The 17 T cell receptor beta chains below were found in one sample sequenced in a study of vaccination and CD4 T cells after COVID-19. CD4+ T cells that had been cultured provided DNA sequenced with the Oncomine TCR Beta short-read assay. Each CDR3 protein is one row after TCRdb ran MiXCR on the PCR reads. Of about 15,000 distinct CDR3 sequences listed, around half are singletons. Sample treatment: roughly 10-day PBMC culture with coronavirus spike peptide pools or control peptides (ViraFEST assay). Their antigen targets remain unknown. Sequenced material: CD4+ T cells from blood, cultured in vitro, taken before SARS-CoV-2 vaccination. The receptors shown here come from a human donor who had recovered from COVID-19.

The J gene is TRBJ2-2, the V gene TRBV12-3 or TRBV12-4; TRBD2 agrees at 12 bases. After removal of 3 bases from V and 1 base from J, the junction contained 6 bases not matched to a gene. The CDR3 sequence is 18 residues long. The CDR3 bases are TGTGCCAGCAGTTTTTCTAGCGGGAGGGCCTTGAACACCGGGGAGCTGTTTTTT. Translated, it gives CASSFSSGRALNTGELFF.

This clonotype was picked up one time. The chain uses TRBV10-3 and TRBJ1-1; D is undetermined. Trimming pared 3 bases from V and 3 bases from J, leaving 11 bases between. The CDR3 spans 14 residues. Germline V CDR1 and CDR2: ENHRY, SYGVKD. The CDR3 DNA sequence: TGTGCCATCAGTGAACAAGGGAGGCACACTGAAGCTTTCTTT. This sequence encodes CAISEQGRHTEAFF.

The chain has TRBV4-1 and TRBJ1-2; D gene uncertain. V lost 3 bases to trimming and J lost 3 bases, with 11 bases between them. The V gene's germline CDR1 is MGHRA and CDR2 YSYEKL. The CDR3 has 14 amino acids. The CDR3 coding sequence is TGCGCCAGCAGCCAGGGCCCGGCGGACTATGGCTACACCTTC. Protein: CASSQGPADYGYTF.

The CDR3 protein is CASSLGSGTDTQYF. In DNA form, the CDR3 reads TGCGCCAGCAGCCTCGGAAGCGGGACAGATACGCAGTATTTT. The V and J genes are TRBV4-1 and TRBJ2-3, with D possibly TRBD2 on 6 matching bases. Trimming shortened V by 4 bases and J by 3 bases, and 11 bases separated the two germline ends. Germline CDR1 reads MGHRA; CDR2 reads YSYEKL. The CDR3 is 14 residues long.

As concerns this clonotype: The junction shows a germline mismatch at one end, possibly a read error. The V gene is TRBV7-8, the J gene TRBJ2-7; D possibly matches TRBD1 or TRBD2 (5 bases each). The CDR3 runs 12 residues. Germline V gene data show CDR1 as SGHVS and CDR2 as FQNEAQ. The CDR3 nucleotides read TGTGCCAGCAGCCCTGGGGCAGGGACGTCCCTCTTC. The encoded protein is CASSPGAGTSLF.

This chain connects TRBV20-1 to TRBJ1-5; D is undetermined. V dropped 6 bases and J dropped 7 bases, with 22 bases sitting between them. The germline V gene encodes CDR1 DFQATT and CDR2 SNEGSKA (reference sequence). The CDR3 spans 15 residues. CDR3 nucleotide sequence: TGCAGTGCCCAATCCTCCCTTGGCCTAGGGCAGCCCCAGCATTTT. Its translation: CSAQSSLGLGQPQHF.

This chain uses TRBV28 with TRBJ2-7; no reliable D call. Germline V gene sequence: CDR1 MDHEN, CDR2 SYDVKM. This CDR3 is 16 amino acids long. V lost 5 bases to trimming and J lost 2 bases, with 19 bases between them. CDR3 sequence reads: CASSPTLNLNTYEQYF. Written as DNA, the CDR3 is TGTGCCAGCAGTCCTACCCTAAATCTTAATACCTACGAGCAGTACTTC. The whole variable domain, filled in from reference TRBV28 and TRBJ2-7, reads DVKVTQSSRYLVKRTGEKVFLECVQDMDHENMFWYRQDPGLGLRLIYFSYDVKMKEKGDIPEGYSVSREKKERFSLILESASTNQTSMYLCASSPTLNLNTYEQYFGPGTRLTVT.

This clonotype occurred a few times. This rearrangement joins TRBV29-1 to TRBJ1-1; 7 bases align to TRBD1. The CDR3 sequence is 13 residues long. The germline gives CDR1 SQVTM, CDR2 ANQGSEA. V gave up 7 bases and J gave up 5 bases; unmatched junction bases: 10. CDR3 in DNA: TGCAGCGCGCATAGGGGGCGTCAGACTGAAGCTTTCTTT. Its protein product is CSAHRGRQTEAFF.

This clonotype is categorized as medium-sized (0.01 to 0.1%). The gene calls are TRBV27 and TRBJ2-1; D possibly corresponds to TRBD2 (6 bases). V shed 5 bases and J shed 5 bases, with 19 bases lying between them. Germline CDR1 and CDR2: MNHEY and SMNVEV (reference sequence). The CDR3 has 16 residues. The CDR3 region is CASSSLPGEFDNEQFF. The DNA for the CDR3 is TGTGCCAGCAGTAGTCTTCCGGGGGAGTTTGACAATGAGCAGTTCTTC.

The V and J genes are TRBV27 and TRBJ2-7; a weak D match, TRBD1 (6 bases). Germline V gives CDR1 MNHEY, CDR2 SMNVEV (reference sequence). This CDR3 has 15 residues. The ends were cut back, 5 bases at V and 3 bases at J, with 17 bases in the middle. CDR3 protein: CASSLTGTRNYEQYF. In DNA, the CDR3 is TGTGCCAGCAGTCTCACCGGGACAAGAAACTACGAGCAGTACTTC.

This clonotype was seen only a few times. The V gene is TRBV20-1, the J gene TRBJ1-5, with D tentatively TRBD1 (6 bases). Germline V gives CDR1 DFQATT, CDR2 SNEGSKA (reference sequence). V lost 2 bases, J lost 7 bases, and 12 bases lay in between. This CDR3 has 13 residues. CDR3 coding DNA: TGCAGTGCTAGATCCAGGGGCGGACAGCCCCAGCATTTT. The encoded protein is CSARSRGGQPQHF.

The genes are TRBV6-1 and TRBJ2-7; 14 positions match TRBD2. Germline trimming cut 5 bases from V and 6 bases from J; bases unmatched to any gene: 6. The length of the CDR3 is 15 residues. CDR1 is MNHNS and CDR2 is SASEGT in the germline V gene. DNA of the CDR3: TGTGCCAGCAGTCATGGACTAGCGGGGGGCTCCGAGCAGTACTTC. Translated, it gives CASSHGLAGGSEQYF.

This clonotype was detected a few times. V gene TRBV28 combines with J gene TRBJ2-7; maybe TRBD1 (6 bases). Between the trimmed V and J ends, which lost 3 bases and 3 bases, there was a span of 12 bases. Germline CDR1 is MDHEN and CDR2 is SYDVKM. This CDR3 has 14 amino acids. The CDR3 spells CASSFINRDYEQYF. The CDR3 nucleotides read TGTGCCAGCAGTTTTATCAACAGGGACTACGAGCAGTACTTC.

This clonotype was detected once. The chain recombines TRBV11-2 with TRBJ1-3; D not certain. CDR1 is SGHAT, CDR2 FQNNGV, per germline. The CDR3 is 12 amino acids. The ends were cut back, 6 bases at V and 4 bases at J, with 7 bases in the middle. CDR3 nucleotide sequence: TGTGCCAGCAGGGCAGGAGGAAACACCATATATTTT. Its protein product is CASRAGGNTIYF.

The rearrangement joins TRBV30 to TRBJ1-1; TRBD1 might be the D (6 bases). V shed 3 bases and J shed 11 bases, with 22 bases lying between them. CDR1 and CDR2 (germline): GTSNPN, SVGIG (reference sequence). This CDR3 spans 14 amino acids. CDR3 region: CAWSPIGQTGGAFF. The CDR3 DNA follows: TGTGCCTGGAGCCCTATTGGACAGACGGGAGGGGCTTTCTTT.

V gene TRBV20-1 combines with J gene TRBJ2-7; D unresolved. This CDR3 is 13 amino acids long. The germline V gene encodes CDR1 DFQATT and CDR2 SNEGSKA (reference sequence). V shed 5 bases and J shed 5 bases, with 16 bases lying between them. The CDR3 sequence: CSAGSSPPHEQYF. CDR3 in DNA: TGCAGTGCTGGGTCCTCCCCTCCGCACGAGCAGTACTTC.

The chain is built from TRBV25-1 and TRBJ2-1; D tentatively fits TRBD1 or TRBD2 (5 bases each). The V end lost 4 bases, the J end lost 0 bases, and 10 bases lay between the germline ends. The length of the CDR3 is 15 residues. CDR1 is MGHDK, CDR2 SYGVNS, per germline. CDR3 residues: CASSGGRSSYNEQFF. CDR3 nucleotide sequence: TGTGCCAGCAGTGGGGGACGGAGCTCCTACAATGAGCAGTTCTTC.